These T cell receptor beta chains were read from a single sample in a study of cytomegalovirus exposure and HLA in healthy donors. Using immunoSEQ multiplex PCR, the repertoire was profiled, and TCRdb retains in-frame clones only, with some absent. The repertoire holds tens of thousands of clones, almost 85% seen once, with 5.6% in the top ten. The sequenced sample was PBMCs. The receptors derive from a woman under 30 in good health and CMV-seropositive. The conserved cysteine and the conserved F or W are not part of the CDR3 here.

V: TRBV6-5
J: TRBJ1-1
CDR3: ASRVPGQGTEAF

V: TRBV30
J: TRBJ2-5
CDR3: AWSHSASGRETQY

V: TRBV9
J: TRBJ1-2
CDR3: ASSPGIGNYGYT

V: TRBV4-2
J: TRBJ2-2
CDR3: ASSQAVGGFANTGELF

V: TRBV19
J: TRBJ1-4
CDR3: ASSIRQGNEKLF

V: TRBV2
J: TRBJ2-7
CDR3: ASRPGHLAHEQY

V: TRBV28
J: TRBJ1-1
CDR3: ASSFQGNTEAF

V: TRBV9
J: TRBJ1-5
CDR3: ASSVGTGVHQPQH

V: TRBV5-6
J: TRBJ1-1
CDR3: ASSPEGGSATSNTEAF

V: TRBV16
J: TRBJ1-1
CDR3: ASSQLQGVGTEAF

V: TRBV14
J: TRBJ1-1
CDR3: ASSPRQSPNTEAF

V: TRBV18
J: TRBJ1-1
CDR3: ASSPRSGEAGTEAF

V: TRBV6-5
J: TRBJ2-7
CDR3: ASSYSLDYEQY

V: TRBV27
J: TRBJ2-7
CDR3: ASSFGETYEQY

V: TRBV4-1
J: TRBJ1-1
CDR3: ASSRPSRTGGDTEAF

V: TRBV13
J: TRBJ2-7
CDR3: ASSSLDRDHLQY

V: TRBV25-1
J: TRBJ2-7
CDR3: GSRQDYEQY

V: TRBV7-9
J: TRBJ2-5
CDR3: ASSPQTSQETQY

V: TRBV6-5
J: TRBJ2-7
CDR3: ASSYLSGTGSSLQY

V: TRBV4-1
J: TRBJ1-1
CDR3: ASRHPAGGEDEAF

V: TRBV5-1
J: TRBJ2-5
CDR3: ASSFFVRGLETQY

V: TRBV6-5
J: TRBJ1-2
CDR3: ASSYSIGDYYGYT

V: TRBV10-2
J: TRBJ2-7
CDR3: ASSEFRQYQY

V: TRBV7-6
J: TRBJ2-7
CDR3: ASSSTGGYEQY

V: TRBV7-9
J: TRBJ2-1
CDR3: ASSLAREVSYNEQF

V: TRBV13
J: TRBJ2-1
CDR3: ASSFGMQGRNEQF

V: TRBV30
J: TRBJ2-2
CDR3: AWSLGLAGPGELF

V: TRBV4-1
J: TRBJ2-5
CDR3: ASSQEGKTQY

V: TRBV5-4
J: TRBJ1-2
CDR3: ASSFTGTPNYGYT

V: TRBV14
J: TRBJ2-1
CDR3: ASSQVRYNEQF

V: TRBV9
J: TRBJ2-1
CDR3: ASSAGLTGGKQF

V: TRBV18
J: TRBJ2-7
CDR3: ASSPARGGSYEQY

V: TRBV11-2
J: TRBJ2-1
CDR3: ASSLYNGRGNEQF

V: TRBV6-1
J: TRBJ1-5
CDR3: ASSGRQGWAQPQH

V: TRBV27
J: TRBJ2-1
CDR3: ASSPLGGEQF

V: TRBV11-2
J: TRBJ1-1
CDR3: ASSLGLRAGGEAF

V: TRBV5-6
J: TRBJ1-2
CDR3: ASSQGYGYT

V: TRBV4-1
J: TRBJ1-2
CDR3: ASSQPSGKYGYT

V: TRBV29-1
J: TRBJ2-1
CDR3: SARPTGNEQF

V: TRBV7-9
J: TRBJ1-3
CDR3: ACRGGSGNTIY

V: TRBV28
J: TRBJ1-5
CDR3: ASHHHRDSNQPQH

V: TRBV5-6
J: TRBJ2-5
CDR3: ASSPTSYETQY

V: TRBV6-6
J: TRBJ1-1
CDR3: ASSYPVSGGLSAF

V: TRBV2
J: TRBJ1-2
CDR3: ASSGQSYGYT

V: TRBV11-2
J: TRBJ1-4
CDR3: ASSPGGARANEKLF

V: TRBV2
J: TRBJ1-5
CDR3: ASSGTGEGQPQH

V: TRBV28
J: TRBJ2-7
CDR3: ASSRGGQGEYEQY

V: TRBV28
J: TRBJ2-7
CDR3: ASSLPPRDTRGYEQY

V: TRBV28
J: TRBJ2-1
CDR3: ASSLTGTSGYYNAQF

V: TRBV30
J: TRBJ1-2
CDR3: AWSRQNYGYT

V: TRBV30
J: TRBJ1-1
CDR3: AWSREGEAF

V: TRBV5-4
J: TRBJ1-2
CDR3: ASSSADRVYGYT

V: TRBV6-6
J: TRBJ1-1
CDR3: ASSSGLIREAF

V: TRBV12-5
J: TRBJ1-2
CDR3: ASGLGGLNYGYT

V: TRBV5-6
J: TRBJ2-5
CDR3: ASSLPPGGGFQETQY

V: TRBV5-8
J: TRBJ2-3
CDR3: ASSQPAGGGTDTQY

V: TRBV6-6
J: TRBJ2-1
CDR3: ASTLRGSPFDEQF

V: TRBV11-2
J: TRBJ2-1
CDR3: ASSPTSEYAQF

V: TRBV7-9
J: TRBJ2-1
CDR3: ASSHPIEGAEKWNEQF